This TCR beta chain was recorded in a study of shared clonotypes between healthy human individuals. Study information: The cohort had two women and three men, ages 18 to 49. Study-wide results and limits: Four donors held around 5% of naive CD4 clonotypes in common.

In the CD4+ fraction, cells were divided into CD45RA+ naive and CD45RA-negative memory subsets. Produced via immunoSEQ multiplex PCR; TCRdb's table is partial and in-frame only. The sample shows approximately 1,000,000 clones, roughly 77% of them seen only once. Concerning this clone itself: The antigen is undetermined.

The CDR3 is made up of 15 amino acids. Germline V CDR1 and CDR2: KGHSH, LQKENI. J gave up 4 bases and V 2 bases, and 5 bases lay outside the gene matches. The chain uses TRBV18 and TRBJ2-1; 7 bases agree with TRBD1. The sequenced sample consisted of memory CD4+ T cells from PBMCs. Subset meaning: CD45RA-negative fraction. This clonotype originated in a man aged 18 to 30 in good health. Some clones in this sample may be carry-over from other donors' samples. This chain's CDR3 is CASSPDRVRYNEQFF. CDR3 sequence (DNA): TGTGCCAGCTCACCAGACAGGGTCCGATACAATGAGCAGTTCTTC.